The present T cell receptor beta chain was sequenced within a study of cytomegalovirus exposure and HLA in healthy donors. Study-wide context: There were fewer than 130 million unique TCR beta sequences, drawn from roughly 200 million T cells, in an earlier analysis. General study findings and limits: The listing of roughly 160 TCR beta chains classed them as cytomegalovirus-associated. A few of the chains that were CMV-associated were confirmed in vitro to be specific for CMV antigens. The classifier reportedly diagnosed cytomegalovirus status with high specificity and sensitivity.

The J segment lost 3 bases and the V segment lost 2 bases, leaving 1 base of the junction unmatched. The CDR3 extends over 15 amino acids. Looked up from germline, CDR1 is SGHAT and CDR2 is FQNNGV. Regarding this clone: The antigen remains unidentified.

13 Jbeta primers and 60 Vbeta primers were used for the PCR. Assay: immunoSEQ multiplex PCR; the TCRdb copy retains only in-frame clones and omits some. The sample contains about 99,000 clones, roughly three quarters of which appear only once. This receptor was taken from a woman between 18 and 29 years old in good health and CMV-seropositive. The sequenced sample was PBMCs. The V gene is TRBV11-2, the J gene TRBJ2-5; 12 bases agree with TRBD2. The CDR3 region has the DNA TGTGCCAGCAGCTTAAGACTAGCGGGGGAAGAGACCCAGTACTTC. This translates into CASSLRLAGEETQYF.